This T cell receptor beta chain was recovered during a study of blood T cell repertoires in COVID-19. Study summary: Collection of acute and convalescent COVID-19 samples took place in the United States, Italy and Spain. T cells, B-cell-depleted T cells, or PBMCs provided the cDNA or gDNA that served as material.

Per the study methods: Estimates of nucleated cell counts were drawn from the amplification of reference gene primers. TCRdb's table, derived via immunoSEQ multiplex PCR, lists solely in-frame clones and lacks some. That table furnishes V, J and clone size, whereas the DNA furnished D and trimming. The data hold more than 15,000 clones, with about 90% observed a single time. Germline lookup yields CDR1 SGHNT and CDR2 YYREEE (reference sequence). Trimming shortened V by 0 bases and J by 5 bases, and 8 bases separated the two germline ends. The length of the CDR3 is 13 residues. The chain uses TRBV5-4 and TRBJ2-5; D remains unclear. Sequencing used peripheral blood. The TCR was taken from a human donor with active COVID-19. The donor label of this sample is uncertain. The CDR3 protein is CASSLAGLETQYF. The CDR3 bases are TGTGCCAGCAGCTTGGCAGGTTTGGAGACCCAGTACTTC.